A single sample is the source of the 12 T cell receptor beta chains below, sequenced in a study of blood T cell repertoires in COVID-19 (TCRdb year 2020). The method was the immunoSEQ multiplex PCR assay. This is the immuneACCESS table as TCRdb keeps it, with only in-frame sequences that have V and J called. A part of the clones is gone; compared with another copy, unresolved V genes explain less than half, and the rest is unexplained. This sample gives about 240,000 clones in total; around 85% of them show up just once. Approximately 3.5% of the sample comes from the top ten. The sequencing sample was made of PBMCs or T cells enriched from blood (not recorded which). Receptors were obtained from a woman aged 40 to 55 with acute COVID-19.

There are a few counts of this clone. This chain uses TRBV11-2 with TRBJ1-6, with 8 bases matching TRBD1. CDR1 SGHAT and CDR2 FQNNGV come from the germline V gene. With 5 bases clipped from V and 0 bases from J, the junction kept 6 bases outside the gene matches. CDR3 length: 17 residues. The CDR3 nucleotides are TGTGCCAGCAGCAAGACAGGGGTTCCCTCCTATAATTCACCCCTCCACTTT. Encoded protein: CASSKTGVPSYNSPLHF.

CDR3 region: CASSRGHSYEQYF. The CDR3 DNA reads TGTGCCAGCAGTCGCGGACATTCCTACGAGCAGTACTTC. The chain is built from TRBV12-3 or TRBV12-4 and TRBJ2-7; D might be TRBD1 (5 bases). Trimming shortened V by 5 bases and J by 1 base, and 9 bases separated the two germline ends. This CDR3 comprises 13 residues.

This clone was observed once. The V gene is TRBV6-5, the J gene TRBJ1-2; D remains ambiguous. Trimming cost V 0 bases and J 2 bases, with 10 bases left between them. CDR1 is MNHEY and CDR2 is SVGAGI in the germline V gene. This CDR3 has 15 residues. The CDR3 spells CASSYSLLENYGYTF. The CDR3 DNA follows: TGTGCCAGCAGTTACTCGTTGCTAGAGAACTATGGCTACACCTTC.

The chain couples TRBV9 to TRBJ1-1; 8 positions agree with TRBD1. Per the germline V gene, CDR1 is SGDLS and CDR2 is YYNGEE. The V gene end was trimmed by 3 bases and the J gene end by 1 base; junction bases not matched to a gene: 2. The CDR3 consists of 14 residues. As DNA, the CDR3 is TGTGCCAGCAGCGGGGGACAGGCGAACACTGAAGCTTTCTTT. Its translation is CASSGGQANTEAFF.

This rearrangement joins TRBV21-1 to TRBJ2-7; TRBD1 was called by the table and not checked on the DNA. TRBV21-1 counts as a pseudogene. The CDR3 length is 17 residues. CDR3 loop: CASRPRDRGKTNYEQYF. Written as DNA, the CDR3 is TGTGCCAGCAGACCCCGGGACAGGGGCAAGACCAACTACGAGCAGTACTTC.

The chain couples TRBV25-1 to TRBJ1-3, with TRBD1 matching 10 bases. The CDR3 length is 16 residues. Per germline, CDR1 MGHDK and CDR2 SYGVNS. The V segment lost 5 bases and the J segment 4 bases; nucleotides outside the gene matches: 8. CDR3 loop: CASSQWTGGEGNTIYF. CDR3 coding DNA: TGTGCCAGCAGTCAATGGACAGGGGGAGAGGGAAACACCATATATTTT.

The CDR3 nucleotides read TGTGCCAGCAGCCAACCGGGACTAGCGGGAGGGACAGATACGCAGTATTTT. Residues: CASSQPGLAGGTDTQYF. This sequence joins TRBV14 and TRBJ2-3; TRBD2 matches 16 bases. With V trimmed by 2 bases and J by 3 bases, 2 bases remained unmatched. Germline V gene lookup returns CDR1 SGHDN and CDR2 FVKESK. The CDR3 sequence is 17 residues long.

The DNA for the CDR3 is TGTGCCACCAGTGCTACAGGGGGCTCCTACGAGCAGTACTTC. It is translated as CATSATGGSYEQYF. The J gene is TRBJ2-7, the V gene TRBV24-1; 8 bases fit TRBD1. From germline, CDR1 is KGHDR and CDR2 SFDVKD. The CDR3 has 14 residues. V dropped 5 bases and J dropped 0; count of bases not matched to a gene: 2.

This sequence joins TRBV11-1 and TRBJ2-7, with 8 bases fitting TRBD2. Per germline, CDR1 SGHAT and CDR2 FQDESV (reference sequence). The CDR3 covers 13 residues. V shed 8 bases, J shed 6 bases, and the junction held 9 bases outside the gene matches. CDR3: CASGGTSQGEQYF. Here the CDR3 DNA reads TGTGCCAGCGGGGGGACTAGTCAGGGCGAGCAGTACTTC.

This chain links TRBV5-1 with TRBJ1-1; D is unclear. Trimming left V 1 base short and J 7 bases short, with 11 bases between. Germline V gives CDR1 SGHRS, CDR2 YFSETQ. CDR3 length: 13 amino acids. CDR3 DNA: TGCGCCAGCAGCTTGACCTTCGGAGGTGAAGCTTTCTTT. Encoded protein: CASSLTFGGEAFF.

V is TRBV6-5 and J is TRBJ1-4; D remains unclear. Trimming took 6 bases from V and 8 from J, leaving 16 bases between them. CDR1 MNHEY and CDR2 SVGAGI come from the germline V gene. The CDR3 has 14 residues. CDR3 in DNA: TGTGCCAGCAGGTCCTCGTGGGAGGAAGAAAAACTGTTTTTT. Its translation: CASRSSWEEEKLFF.

Only one count was recorded for this clone. The chain has TRBV19 and TRBJ2-7, with TRBD1 as a possible D gene (5 bases). The CDR3 has 14 residues. V was trimmed by 1 base and J by 6 bases, leaving 13 bases between them. Germline assignment: CDR1 LNHDA and CDR2 SQIVND (reference sequence). In DNA, the CDR3 is TGTGCCAGTAGTATAGTCCGGCAGGGCGGCGAGCAGTACTTC. Translation gives CASSIVRQGGEQYF.